This T cell receptor beta chain emerged from a study of T-cell reconstitution after alpha-beta-depleted transplantation in children. This clonotype was seen a few times. Construction of the TCRbeta library involved unique molecular identifiers. Via MiXCR, TCRdb re-called the PCR reads, giving one row per CDR3 protein. Here the sample spans some 350,000 distinct CDR3 sequences, about 9.3% being singletons. Trimming took off 0 bases at V and 5 bases at J, with 13 bases between the two ends. Germline lookup yields CDR1 MGHRA and CDR2 YSYEKL. The CDR3 consists of 15 residues. J is TRBJ2-5 and V is TRBV4-1; D is possibly TRBD1 or TRBD2 (6 bases each). The material sequenced was PBMCs from the stem cell graft donor, taken from the stem cell graft. The TCR comes from a human donor who donated a stem cell graft to a child with acute lymphoblastic leukemia. The CDR3 sequence is CASSQDGRGGETQYF. In DNA, the CDR3 is TGCGCCAGCAGCCAAGACGGCAGGGGAGGCGAGACCCAGTACTTC.